This is a list of T cell receptor beta chains from one sample in a study of beta chain features in type 1 diabetes. Only in-frame clones appear in the TCRdb table, and some are missing; sequencing was by immunoSEQ multiplex PCR. The sample lists under 300,000 clones; under 13% were seen once. The specimen was naive CD4+ T cells from blood. Receptors originate from a man aged 30 to 45 with type 1 diabetes. Both conserved end residues are part of each CDR3. Each record gives: V gene, D gene, J gene, clone size, CDR3 DNA, CDR3 protein. D genes are given only for firm matches. Not every row has a clone size; where given, it reads once, few, many or a size class.

v_call: TRBV7-2; d_call: TRBD2; j_call: TRBJ2-3; clone_size: few; cdr3_nt: TGTGCCAGCAGCTCCCCTGCGGGGGACGCAGATACGCAGTATTTT; cdr3_aa: CASSSPAGDADTQYF
v_call: TRBV30; d_call: TRBD1; j_call: TRBJ1-4; clone_size: NA; cdr3_nt: TGTGCCTGGAGTGTGGGACAGGCAACTAATGAAAAACTGTTTTTT; cdr3_aa: CAWSVGQATNEKLFF
v_call: TRBV4-1; d_call: TRBD1; j_call: TRBJ2-2; clone_size: NA; cdr3_nt: TGCGCCAGCAGCCAAGAAGGGACAGGGGCCTCCCTCACCGGGGAGCTGTTTTTT; cdr3_aa: CASSQEGTGASLTGELFF
v_call: TRBV19; d_call: TRBD1; j_call: TRBJ2-1; clone_size: few; cdr3_nt: TGTGCCAGTAGTAATACAGGGGGTGTTCGAGAGCAGTTCTTC; cdr3_aa: CASSNTGGVREQFF
v_call: TRBV4-3; d_call: TRBD1; j_call: TRBJ2-7; clone_size: few; cdr3_nt: TGCGCCAGCAGCCAAGGCGTTAGTGGGACAGGGACCCACGAGCAGTACTTC; cdr3_aa: CASSQGVSGTGTHEQYF
v_call: TRBV4-1; d_call: NA; j_call: TRBJ2-7; clone_size: NA; cdr3_nt: TGCGCCAGCAGCCAAGGGGCCCGTGCCTACGAGCAGTACTTC; cdr3_aa: CASSQGARAYEQYF
v_call: TRBV7-2; d_call: TRBD1; j_call: TRBJ1-4; clone_size: NA; cdr3_nt: TGTGCCAGCAGCTTTCCGGGACAGGCTAATGAAAAACTGTTTTTT; cdr3_aa: CASSFPGQANEKLFF
v_call: TRBV12-5; d_call: NA; j_call: TRBJ2-1; clone_size: few; cdr3_nt: TGTGCTAGTTGGGGTACAGGGGACGGGGGCAATGAGCAGTTCTTC; cdr3_aa: CASWGTGDGGNEQFF
v_call: TRBV5-1; d_call: NA; j_call: TRBJ1-1; clone_size: NA; cdr3_nt: TGCGCCAGCAGCGCGACAGCCATGAACACTGAAGCTTTCTTT; cdr3_aa: CASSATAMNTEAFF
v_call: TRBV7-9; d_call: NA; j_call: TRBJ1-1; clone_size: few; cdr3_nt: TGTGCCAGCAGCCTCAACGGGGGAACTGAAGCTTTCTTT; cdr3_aa: CASSLNGGTEAFF
v_call: TRBV7-9; d_call: NA; j_call: TRBJ2-2; clone_size: NA; cdr3_nt: TGTGCCAGCACCCCAGTGGAGGCCGGCACCGGGGAGCTGTTTTTT; cdr3_aa: CASTPVEAGTGELFF
v_call: TRBV7-9; d_call: NA; j_call: TRBJ2-7; clone_size: few; cdr3_nt: TGTGCCACAACCCTTCGGGGTGGCGAGCAGTACTTC; cdr3_aa: CATTLRGGEQYF
v_call: TRBV2; d_call: TRBD2; j_call: TRBJ2-4; clone_size: few; cdr3_nt: TGTGCCTCTAGCGGGGGGCGAAACATTCAGTACTTC; cdr3_aa: CASSGGRNIQYF
v_call: TRBV7-9; d_call: TRBD1; j_call: TRBJ2-5; clone_size: NA; cdr3_nt: TGTGCCAGCAGCTTACGGGGACGGGACAGGGTCCGGGAGACCCAGTACTTC; cdr3_aa: CASSLRGRDRVRETQYF
v_call: TRBV7-2; d_call: NA; j_call: TRBJ2-1; clone_size: few; cdr3_nt: TGTGCCAGCAGCTTAGTGGGGGGTTTATACAATGAGCAGTTCTTC; cdr3_aa: CASSLVGGLYNEQFF
v_call: TRBV7-9; d_call: TRBD1; j_call: TRBJ2-1; clone_size: few; cdr3_nt: TGTGCCAGCAGCCACCGGGACAGTTACAATGAGCAGTTCTTC; cdr3_aa: CASSHRDSYNEQFF
v_call: TRBV7-2; d_call: NA; j_call: TRBJ2-1; clone_size: few; cdr3_nt: TGTGCCAGCAGCCAAGTTGGAGGTGAGCAGTTCTTC; cdr3_aa: CASSQVGGEQFF
v_call: TRBV5-1; d_call: TRBD2; j_call: TRBJ2-1; clone_size: few; cdr3_nt: TGCGCCAGCAGCTTCGGACTAGGTTCCTACAATGAGCAGTTCTTC; cdr3_aa: CASSFGLGSYNEQFF
v_call: TRBV18; d_call: NA; j_call: TRBJ2-5; clone_size: NA; cdr3_nt: TGTGCCAGCTCGCTAAGGACTGGTAAAGAGACCCAGTACTTC; cdr3_aa: CASSLRTGKETQYF
v_call: TRBV7-2; d_call: TRBD1; j_call: TRBJ2-5; clone_size: NA; cdr3_nt: TGTGCCAGCAGACCCACAGGGGACCGGGAGACCCAGTACTTC; cdr3_aa: CASRPTGDRETQYF
v_call: TRBV11-2; d_call: NA; j_call: TRBJ2-1; clone_size: NA; cdr3_nt: TGTGCCAGCAGCGTAATGGCTGGACAGAGCAATGAGCAGTTCTTC; cdr3_aa: CASSVMAGQSNEQFF
v_call: TRBV9; d_call: NA; j_call: TRBJ2-1; clone_size: NA; cdr3_nt: TGTGCCAGCGGCAGGGACTTCGGGGACAATGAGCAGTTCTTC; cdr3_aa: CASGRDFGDNEQFF
v_call: TRBV7-3; d_call: NA; j_call: TRBJ1-6; clone_size: NA; cdr3_nt: TGTGCCAGCAGCTCGCCCCGACAGATCTCCTATAATTCACCCCTCCACTTT; cdr3_aa: CASSSPRQISYNSPLHF
v_call: TRBV4-3; d_call: NA; j_call: TRBJ2-2; clone_size: few; cdr3_nt: TGCGCCAGCAGCCAAGAGCCAAGCCTCTCCCGGGAGCTGTTTTTT; cdr3_aa: CASSQEPSLSRELFF
v_call: TRBV7-2; d_call: TRBD1; j_call: TRBJ2-6; clone_size: NA; cdr3_nt: TGTGCCAGCAGCCCCGGGACAGGGCTTAGGGCCGGGGCCAACGTCCTGACTTTC; cdr3_aa: CASSPGTGLRAGANVLTF
v_call: TRBV29-1; d_call: NA; j_call: TRBJ2-1; clone_size: many; cdr3_nt: TGCAGCCTTGGACAGTCCTACAATGAGCAGTTCTTC; cdr3_aa: CSLGQSYNEQFF
v_call: TRBV28; d_call: NA; j_call: TRBJ1-5; clone_size: few; cdr3_nt: TGTGCCAGCAGCAAGCGAACGGGTTGGCCCCAGCATTTT; cdr3_aa: CASSKRTGWPQHF
v_call: TRBV29-1; d_call: TRBD1; j_call: TRBJ1-4; clone_size: few; cdr3_nt: TGCAGCGTCGGACAGGGGATAGGGGAAAAACTGTTTTTT; cdr3_aa: CSVGQGIGEKLFF
v_call: TRBV5-1; d_call: TRBD2; j_call: TRBJ2-3; clone_size: few; cdr3_nt: TGCGCCAGCAGGGAGACTAGCGGGGGCCCAGATACGCAGTATTTT; cdr3_aa: CASRETSGGPDTQYF
v_call: TRBV29-1; d_call: NA; j_call: TRBJ1-1; clone_size: few; cdr3_nt: TGCAGCGCCAGCAGGGTCCTTAACACTGAAGCTTTCTTT; cdr3_aa: CSASRVLNTEAFF
v_call: TRBV11-2; d_call: NA; j_call: TRBJ1-1; clone_size: NA; cdr3_nt: TGTGCCAGCAGCTTCCGGGACACCTGGAACACTGAAGCTTTCTTT; cdr3_aa: CASSFRDTWNTEAFF
v_call: TRBV5-1; d_call: TRBD1; j_call: TRBJ2-5; clone_size: NA; cdr3_nt: TGCGCCAGCTTTGACAGGGTAGGAGAGACCCAGTACTTC; cdr3_aa: CASFDRVGETQYF
v_call: TRBV7-9; d_call: NA; j_call: TRBJ2-3; clone_size: NA; cdr3_nt: TGTGCCAGCAGCCGGGGACTTCTGAATACGCAGTATTTT; cdr3_aa: CASSRGLLNTQYF
v_call: TRBV27; d_call: TRBD1; j_call: TRBJ2-7; clone_size: few; cdr3_nt: TGTGCCAGCAGTCCCGGGACAGGGGCTCAGCAGTACTTC; cdr3_aa: CASSPGTGAQQYF
v_call: TRBV19; d_call: TRBD1; j_call: TRBJ2-7; clone_size: few; cdr3_nt: TGTGCCAGTAGTGCGGGACAGGGGCCAAACGAGCAGTACTTC; cdr3_aa: CASSAGQGPNEQYF
v_call: TRBV5-4; d_call: TRBD1; j_call: TRBJ1-2; clone_size: NA; cdr3_nt: TGTGCCAGCAGCTTGGGGACAGGGGGACACTCCTATGGCTACACCTTC; cdr3_aa: CASSLGTGGHSYGYTF
v_call: TRBV18; d_call: NA; j_call: TRBJ1-5; clone_size: few; cdr3_nt: TGTGCCAGCTCACCACCCTATAGCAATCAGCCCCAGCATTTT; cdr3_aa: CASSPPYSNQPQHF
v_call: TRBV9; d_call: NA; j_call: TRBJ1-2; clone_size: few; cdr3_nt: TGTGCCAGCAGCGTAGGGGCAGGGAAAGGCTACACCTTC; cdr3_aa: CASSVGAGKGYTF
v_call: TRBV18; d_call: TRBD1; j_call: TRBJ2-7; clone_size: NA; cdr3_nt: TGTGCCAGCAGAGGACAGGGCGGTCTCTACGAGCAGTACTTC; cdr3_aa: CASRGQGGLYEQYF
v_call: TRBV7-9; d_call: NA; j_call: TRBJ1-2; clone_size: NA; cdr3_nt: TGTGCCAGCAGCTGGTCAGCTAACTATGGCTACACCTTC; cdr3_aa: CASSWSANYGYTF
v_call: TRBV2; d_call: TRBD2; j_call: TRBJ2-4; clone_size: few; cdr3_nt: TGTGCCAGCACCGGGCGACTAGCGGGGTTAGCCAAAAACATTCAGTACTTC; cdr3_aa: CASTGRLAGLAKNIQYF
v_call: TRBV25-1; d_call: NA; j_call: TRBJ2-3; clone_size: few; cdr3_nt: TGTGCCAGCAGTGCCCGGACGGGGAAACGACCTAGCACAGATACGCAGTATTTT; cdr3_aa: CASSARTGKRPSTDTQYF
v_call: TRBV6-6; d_call: NA; j_call: TRBJ1-2; clone_size: NA; cdr3_nt: TGTGCCGCCGCGCGGCAGCCTATAAACTATGGCTACACCTTC; cdr3_aa: CAAARQPINYGYTF
v_call: TRBV2; d_call: NA; j_call: TRBJ2-6; clone_size: few; cdr3_nt: TGTGCCAGCAGTCGAACATCAGGATTCTCTGGGGCCAACGTCCTGACTTTC; cdr3_aa: CASSRTSGFSGANVLTF
v_call: TRBV7-8; d_call: TRBD2; j_call: TRBJ2-7; clone_size: NA; cdr3_nt: TGTGCCAGCAGCCACGGGGGGGGTACGGGGCAGTACTTC; cdr3_aa: CASSHGGGTGQYF
v_call: TRBV29-1; d_call: NA; j_call: TRBJ2-7; clone_size: few; cdr3_nt: TGCAGCGTTGAATTGGGGGCGCGACAGTACTTC; cdr3_aa: CSVELGARQYF
v_call: TRBV11-2; d_call: NA; j_call: TRBJ1-6; clone_size: few; cdr3_nt: TGTGCCAGCAGCTTAGATGCAGGGTCGTATAATTCACCCCTCCACTTT; cdr3_aa: CASSLDAGSYNSPLHF